The present T cell receptor beta chain was sequenced within a study of vaccination and CD4 T cells after COVID-19. Stated treatment: roughly 11-day PBMC culture with coronavirus spike peptide pools or control peptides (ViraFEST assay). The ViraFEST method relied on peptide pools to expand antigen-specific T cells, followed by TCR sequencing. With respect to this clonotype: Antigen specificity is unknown.

CD4+ T cells that had been cultured provided DNA sequenced with the Oncomine TCR Beta short-read assay. A single record per CDR3 protein comes from TCRdb applying MiXCR to the PCR reads. Altogether roughly 16,000 distinct CDR3 sequences are present, less than 80% being singletons, with the ten largest covering approximately 10%. The receptor comes from a human donor who had recovered from COVID-19. What was sequenced was CD4+ T cells from blood, cultured in vitro.

The CDR3 DNA reads as TGTGCCAGTAGTGGGACAGGAAATCTGGGGCAGTTCTTC. Translating gives CASSGTGNLGQFF. This sequence joins TRBV19 and TRBJ2-1, with 8 bases lining up with TRBD1. The junction had 9 bases not matched to a gene; V was cut back by 5 bases and J by 12 bases. CDR3 length: 13 residues. The V gene's germline CDR1 is LNHDA and CDR2 SQIVND (reference sequence).